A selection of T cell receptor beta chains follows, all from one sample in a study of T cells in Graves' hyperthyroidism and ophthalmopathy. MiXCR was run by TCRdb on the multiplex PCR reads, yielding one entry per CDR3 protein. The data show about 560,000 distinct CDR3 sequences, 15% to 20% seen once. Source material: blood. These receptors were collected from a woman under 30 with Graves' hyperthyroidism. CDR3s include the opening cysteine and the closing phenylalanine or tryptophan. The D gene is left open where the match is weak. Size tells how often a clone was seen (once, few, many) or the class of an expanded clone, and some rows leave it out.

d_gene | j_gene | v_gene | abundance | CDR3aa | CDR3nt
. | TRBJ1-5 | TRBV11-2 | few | CASSSAGESHQPQHF | TGTGCCAGCAGTTCGGCCGGAGAGTCCCATCAGCCCCAGCATTTT
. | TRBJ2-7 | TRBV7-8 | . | CASSLVPGDEQYF | TGTGCCAGCAGCTTAGTCCCGGGGGACGAGCAGTACTTC
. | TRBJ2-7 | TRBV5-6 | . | CASSGGAVSSAYEQYF | TGTGCCAGCAGCGGGGGAGCAGTCAGCTCAGCCTACGAGCAGTACTTC
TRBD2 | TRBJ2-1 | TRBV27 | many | CASRSTPGGLNEQFF | TGTGCCAGCAGGTCCACACCGGGGGGTCTGAATGAGCAGTTCTTC
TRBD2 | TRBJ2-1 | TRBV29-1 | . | CSVEGSGRDDNEQFF | TGCAGCGTTGAAGGCAGCGGGAGGGATGATAATGAGCAGTTCTTC
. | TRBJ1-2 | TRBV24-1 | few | CATSDSEGAAGSKSYGYTF | TGTGCCACCAGTGACTCAGAGGGCGCAGCCGGGAGTAAGAGCTATGGCTACACCTTC
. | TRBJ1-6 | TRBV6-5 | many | CASSYSPDRSDSPLHF | TGTGCCAGCAGTTACTCTCCGGACAGAAGTGATTCACCCCTCCACTTT
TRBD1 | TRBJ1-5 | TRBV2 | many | CASSIGTGDLYSNQPQHF | TGTGCCAGCTCCATCGGCACAGGGGACTTATATAGCAATCAGCCCCAGCATTTT
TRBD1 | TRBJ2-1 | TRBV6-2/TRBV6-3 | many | CASSKQGAGDEQFF | TGTGCCAGCAGTAAACAGGGGGCTGGCGATGAGCAGTTCTTC
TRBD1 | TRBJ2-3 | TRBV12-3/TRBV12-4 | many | CASSSSGTGGFTDTQYF | TGTGCCAGCAGTTCGTCCGGGACAGGGGGTTTCACAGATACGCAGTATTTT
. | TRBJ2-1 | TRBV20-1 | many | CSASGFSYNEQFF | TGCAGTGCTAGCGGGTTCTCCTACAATGAGCAGTTCTTC
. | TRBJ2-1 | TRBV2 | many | CATKLGSSYNEQFF | TGTGCCACCAAACTGGGAAGCTCCTACAATGAGCAGTTCTTC
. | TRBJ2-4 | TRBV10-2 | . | CASSATGESNIQYF | TGCGCCAGCAGTGCCACAGGAGAATCAAACATTCAGTACTTC
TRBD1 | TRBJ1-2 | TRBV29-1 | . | CSGGDRDYGYTF | TGCAGCGGGGGGGACAGAGACTATGGCTACACCTTC
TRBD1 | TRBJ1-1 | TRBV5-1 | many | CASRGRGRDRDEDGAFF | TGCGCCAGCAGGGGGCGTGGCCGGGACAGAGACGAGGATGGGGCTTTCTTT
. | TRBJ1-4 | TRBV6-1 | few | CASLRGLEAEKLFF | TGTGCCAGCCTTCGGGGACTCGAGGCTGAAAAACTGTTTTTT
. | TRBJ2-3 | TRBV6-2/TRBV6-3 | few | CASSYASGTTDTQYF | TGTGCCAGCAGTTACGCGAGCGGTACCACAGATACGCAGTATTTT
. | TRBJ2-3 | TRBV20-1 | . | CSANPPPGPDTQYF | TGCAGTGCGAACCCGCCCCCTGGGCCAGATACGCAGTATTTT
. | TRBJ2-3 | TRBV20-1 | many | CSAREFSSTDTQYF | TGCAGTGCTAGAGAATTTTCTAGCACAGATACGCAGTATTTT
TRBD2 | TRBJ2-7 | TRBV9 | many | CASSVASGLAVNEQYF | TGTGCCAGCAGCGTAGCCTCGGGACTAGCGGTGAACGAGCAGTACTTC
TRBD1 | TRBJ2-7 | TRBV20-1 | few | CSARPGTGRSSYGQYF | TGCAGTGCTAGACCTGGGACAGGGCGAAGCTCCTACGGGCAGTACTTC
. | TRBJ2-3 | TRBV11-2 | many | CASSLGRAPQDTQYF | TGTGCCAGCAGCTTAGGGCGGGCCCCCCAAGATACGCAGTATTTT
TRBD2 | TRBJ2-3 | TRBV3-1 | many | CASTQLAGVADTQYF | TGTGCCAGCACCCAACTAGCGGGAGTGGCAGATACGCAGTATTTT
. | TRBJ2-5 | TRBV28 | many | CASSLYPGWEETQYF | TGTGCCAGCAGTTTATATCCAGGGTGGGAAGAGACCCAGTACTTC
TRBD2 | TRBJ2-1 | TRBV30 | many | CAWSGLLAGSEQFF | TGTGCCTGGAGTGGGTTACTAGCGGGGAGTGAGCAGTTCTTC
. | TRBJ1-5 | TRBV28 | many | CASSTVGGSPGSQPQHF | TGTGCCAGCAGTACTGTGGGGGGATCCCCGGGAAGTCAGCCCCAGCATTTT
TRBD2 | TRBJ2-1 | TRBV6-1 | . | CASTVAGPRNEQFF | TGTGCCAGCACCGTAGCGGGCCCGAGAAATGAGCAGTTCTTC
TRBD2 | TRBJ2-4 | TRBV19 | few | CASSPSASGANIQYF | TGTGCCAGTAGCCCGTCAGCTAGCGGGGCAAACATTCAGTACTTC
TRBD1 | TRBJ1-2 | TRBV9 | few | CASSVGTGRTGYTF | TGTGCCAGCAGCGTTGGGACAGGGCGGACGGGCTACACCTTC
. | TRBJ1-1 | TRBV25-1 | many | CASSDPVGEEGTEAFF | TGTGCCAGCAGCGATCCCGTGGGGGAGGAGGGCACTGAAGCTTTCTTT
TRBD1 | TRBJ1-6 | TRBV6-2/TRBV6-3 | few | CASTYGQGFNSPLHF | TGTGCCAGCACCTACGGACAGGGATTTAATTCACCCCTCCACTTT
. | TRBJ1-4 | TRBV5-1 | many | CASSTQGMRSEKLFF | TGCGCCAGCAGCACGCAGGGAATGCGGAGTGAAAAACTGTTTTTT
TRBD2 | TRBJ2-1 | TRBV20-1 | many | CSARTSGAVIWNEQFF | TGCAGTGCTAGGACTAGCGGGGCGGTAATATGGAATGAGCAGTTCTTC
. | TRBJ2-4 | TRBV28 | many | CASSLALGLAKNIQYF | TGTGCCAGCAGTTTAGCCTTGGGGCTAGCCAAAAACATTCAGTACTTC
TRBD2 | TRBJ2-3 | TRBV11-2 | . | CASSWGLAGPDTQYF | TGTGCCAGCAGCTGGGGACTAGCGGGTCCAGATACGCAGTATTTT
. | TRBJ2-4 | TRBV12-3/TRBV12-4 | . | CASSRRDVGAKNIQYF | TGTGCCAGCTCGAGGCGGGATGTTGGTGCCAAAAACATTCAGTACTTC
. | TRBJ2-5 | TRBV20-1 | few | CSARDGGWETQYF | TGCAGTGCTAGAGACGGGGGATGGGAGACCCAGTACTTC
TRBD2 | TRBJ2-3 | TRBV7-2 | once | CASRRTSVSTDTQYF | TGTGCCAGCAGGCGGACTAGCGTGAGCACAGATACGCAGTATTTT
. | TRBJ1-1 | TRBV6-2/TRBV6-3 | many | CASSYSNRALGTEAFF | TGTGCCAGCAGTTACTCGAACAGGGCGCTCGGCACTGAAGCTTTCTTT
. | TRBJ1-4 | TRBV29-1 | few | CSGRDGNEKLFF | TGCAGCGGACGGGACGGTAATGAAAAACTGTTTTTT
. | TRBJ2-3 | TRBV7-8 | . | CASRYSRAATSTDTQYF | TGTGCCAGCAGATACTCCAGGGCGGCGACTAGCACAGATACGCAGTATTTT
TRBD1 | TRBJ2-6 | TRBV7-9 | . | CASSPGQGRSSGANVLTF | TGTGCCAGCAGCCCCGGACAGGGAAGAAGCTCTGGGGCCAACGTCCTGACTTTC
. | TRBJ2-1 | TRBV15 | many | CATSRARGNEQFF | TGTGCCACCAGCAGGGCCCGGGGCAATGAGCAGTTCTTC
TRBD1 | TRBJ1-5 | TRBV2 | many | CASRRDSSISPQHF | TGTGCCAGCAGGCGGGACAGCTCAATCAGCCCCCAGCATTTT
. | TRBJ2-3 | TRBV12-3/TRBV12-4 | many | CASSQTRDTQYF | TGTGCCAGCAGTCAAACCCGCGATACGCAGTATTTT
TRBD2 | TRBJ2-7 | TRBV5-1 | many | CASRRDPGLGLSEQYF | TGCGCCAGCAGACGAGATCCGGGACTAGGGTTAAGCGAGCAGTACTTC